This T cell receptor (beta chain) was found in a study of technical replicates of blood from several donors. V trimming: 1 base; J trimming: 5 bases; junction bases outside the gene matches: 12. Germline V lookup: CDR1 SGHVS, CDR2 FNYEAQ. The CDR3 spans 18 residues. The data were produced by immunoSEQ multiplex PCR, yet TCRdb's version contains in-frame clones alone and is incomplete. Of around 74,000 clones listed, around 86% are singletons. The rearrangement links TRBV7-6 to TRBJ2-2; 8 bases agree with TRBD2. This receptor was taken from a human donor in good health. Some clones in this sample may be carry-over from other donors' samples. The specimen was PBMCs. CDR3 protein: CASSLEVSGGGRTGELFF. The CDR3 region has the DNA TGTGCCAGCAGCTTAGAAGTTTCCGGGGGGGGCCGGACCGGGGAGCTGTTTTTT.